Below are 29 T cell receptor beta chains sequenced from a single sample in a study of a mutant IDH1 vaccine in newly diagnosed glioma. Their cognate antigens are unknown. Described time point: week 35, safety follow-up. Vaccine doses each comprised 300 ug of mutant IDH1 20-mer peptide, with topical imiquimod. TCRdb's table, derived via immunoSEQ multiplex PCR, lists solely in-frame clones and lacks some. The sample holds about 68,000 clones, approximately 88% seen once. The source was PBMCs, collected from a glioma patient whose treatment included an IDH1 peptide vaccine. The origin of the receptors is a man aged 18 to 30 with glioma.

CDR3 amino acids: CSVGGGWEAFF. As DNA, the CDR3 is TGCAGCGTTGGTGGCGGATGGGAGGCTTTCTTT. This sequence joins TRBV29-1 and TRBJ1-1, with D hard to call. The germline V gene encodes CDR1 SQVTM and CDR2 ANQGSEA. CDR3 size: 11 residues. The V end lost 4 bases, the J end lost 11 bases, and 14 bases lay between the germline ends.

This clone was counted between two and nine times. The rearrangement uses TRBV30 and TRBJ1-1; TRBD1 matches at 9 bases. The CDR3 extends over 13 amino acids. Germline V gene sequence: CDR1 GTSNPN, CDR2 SVGIG (reference sequence). V was pared by 4 bases and J by 8 bases, with 8 bases of the junction left unmatched. The DNA of the CDR3 is TGTGCCTGGATGAGGGACAGGGTAGAAGAAGCTTTCTTT. Translation gives CAWMRDRVEEAFF. Based on the CDR3 plus reference TRBV30 and TRBJ1-1, the full variable domain is SQTIHQWPATLVQPVGSPLSLECTVEGTSNPNLYWYRQAAGRGLQLLFYSVGIGQISSEVPQNLSASRPQDRQFILSSKKLLLSDSGFYLCAWMRDRVEEAFFGQGTRLTVV.

The gene calls are TRBV30 and TRBJ2-1, with D possibly TRBD2 on 5 matching bases. Germline CDR1 reads GTSNPN; CDR2 reads SVGIG (reference sequence). The V end lost 6 bases, the J end lost 10 bases, and 10 bases lay between the germline ends. This CDR3 comprises 10 residues. CDR3 nucleotides: TGTGCCTGCGGGATGGCCGAGCAGTTCTTC. It encodes CACGMAEQFF. Based on the CDR3 plus reference TRBV30 and TRBJ2-1, the full variable domain is SQTIHQWPATLVQPVGSPLSLECTVEGTSNPNLYWYRQAAGRGLQLLFYSVGIGQISSEVPQNLSASRPQDRQFILSSKKLLLSDSGFYLCACGMAEQFFGPGTRLTVL.

The chain carries TRBV7-3 and TRBJ2-1; D might be TRBD1 or TRBD2, each matching 6 bases. The V gene lost 9 bases and the J gene lost 4 bases, with 19 bases spanning the gap. Germline V lookup: CDR1 SGHTA, CDR2 FQGTGA. The CDR3 runs 15 residues. Here the CDR3 DNA reads TGTGCCAGTCAGGAACGCCGGGGGCCTTACAATGAGCAGTTCTTC. Translation gives CASQERRGPYNEQFF.

The gene calls are TRBV6-5 and TRBJ1-1; weak D call: TRBD1 (5 bases). V was trimmed by 0 bases and J by 1 base, leaving 9 bases between them. The germline V gene encodes CDR1 MNHEY and CDR2 SVGAGI. This CDR3 comprises 15 residues. CDR3 coding DNA: TGTGCCAGCAGTTACTCCGGGGCCAAGAACACTGAAGCTTTCTTT. It specifies CASSYSGAKNTEAFF.

This clone showed up just a few times. The chain recombines TRBV5-1 with TRBJ1-1; D gene unclear. V dropped 1 base and J dropped 3 bases, with 13 bases sitting between them. This CDR3 contains 15 residues. The germline CDR1 and CDR2 sequences are SGHRS and YFSETQ. The CDR3 sequence: CASSLIVGQDTEAFF. The CDR3 DNA is TGCGCCAGCAGCTTGATTGTGGGCCAGGACACTGAAGCTTTCTTT.

The chain links TRBV19 to TRBJ2-1, with 7 bases matching TRBD2. The CDR3 runs 15 residues. CDR1 is LNHDA and CDR2 is SQIVND in the germline V gene (reference sequence). Trimming at V came to 5 bases and at J to 0 bases, leaving 4 bases not matched to a gene. CDR3 residues: CASSAGTTSYNEQFF. The DNA for the CDR3 is TGTGCCAGTAGTGCCGGGACTACCTCCTACAATGAGCAGTTCTTC.

This sequence joins TRBV10-1 and TRBJ2-5; the match to TRBD1 covers 7 bases. Germline V gene sequence: CDR1 WNHNN, CDR2 SYGVQD (reference sequence). V gave up 6 bases and J gave up 2 bases; unmatched junction bases: 12. CDR3 size: 16 residues. The chain's CDR3 is CASRTNRGPRQETQYF. The CDR3 DNA sequence: TGCGCCAGCAGGACCAACAGGGGCCCCAGACAAGAGACCCAGTACTTC.

In DNA, the CDR3 is TGCAGCGTTGAACCAGGGACAGGGGACGGCTACACCTTC. It specifies CSVEPGTGDGYTF. The chain combines TRBV29-1 with TRBJ1-2; 10 bases align to TRBD1. The CDR3 consists of 13 residues. Trimming took 2 bases from V and 8 from J; bases not matched to a gene: 5. Germline assignment: CDR1 SQVTM and CDR2 ANQGSEA.

This clone was seen only once. The chain has TRBV7-6 and TRBJ2-2, with TRBD2 matching over 7 bases. Germline CDR1 SGHVS, CDR2 FNYEAQ. Germline trimming cut 5 bases from V and 3 bases from J; bases unmatched to any gene: 15. The CDR3 runs 18 residues. CDR3 loop: CASSPFSTGGMDTGELFF. In DNA form, the CDR3 reads TGTGCCAGCAGCCCATTTTCGACGGGGGGAATGGACACCGGGGAGCTGTTTTTT. The entire variable domain, with the rest obtained from reference TRBV7-6 and TRBJ2-2, is as follows: GAGVSQSPRYKVTKRGQDVALRCDPISGHVSLYWYRQALGQGPEFLTYFNYEAQQDKSGLPNDRFSAERPEGSISTLTIQRTEQRDSAMYRCASSPFSTGGMDTGELFFGEGSRLTVL.

A single count supports this clone. This rearrangement joins TRBV28 to TRBJ2-7; the D gene is possibly TRBD1 (5 bases). The length of the CDR3 is 15 residues. The germline V gene has CDR1 MDHEN and CDR2 SYDVKM. V was cut by 6 bases and J by 3 bases, with 18 bases left in between. The CDR3 sequence is CASRFRDPPFYEQYF. The CDR3 DNA sequence: TGTGCCAGCAGGTTCAGGGATCCCCCTTTCTACGAGCAGTACTTC.

This clone was observed once. This chain uses TRBV29-1 with TRBJ1-2; the D is unclear. The V and J ends lost 7 bases and 4 bases respectively, with 13 bases between them. Germline CDR1 is SQVTM and CDR2 is ANQGSEA. The CDR3 totals 12 residues. CDR3 nucleotides: TGCAGCGGCCTCGGGGTCGGCTATGGCTACACCTTC. This gives the protein CSGLGVGYGYTF.

V is TRBV9 and J is TRBJ2-1; D unresolved. CDR1 and CDR2 (germline): SGDLS, YYNGEE. This CDR3 is built from 13 residues. V was clipped by 2 bases and J by 9 bases, with 12 bases between them. The CDR3 DNA reads TGTGCCAGCAGCGTCGGCGAGCTTGGTGAGCAGTTCTTC. Amino acids: CASSVGELGEQFF.

The rearrangement uses TRBV5-6 and TRBJ1-2, with no clear D. The CDR3 consists of 14 residues. Trimming pared 2 bases from V and 4 bases from J, leaving 12 bases between. Germline V gene lookup returns CDR1 SGHDT and CDR2 YYEEEE. The CDR3 nucleotides read TGTGCCAGCAGCTTTCAAGGGATCTCCTATGGCTACACCTTC. Its translation: CASSFQGISYGYTF.

The V call is TRBV7-8, the J call TRBJ1-6; 8 bases fit TRBD1. V lost 5 bases to trimming and J lost 5 bases; unmatched junction nucleotides: 8. CDR3 length: 16 amino acids. Germline CDR1 is SGHVS and CDR2 is FQNEAQ. The CDR3 spells CASSRDRISNNSPLHF. For the CDR3, the DNA is TGTGCCAGCAGCCGGGACAGGATATCGAATAATTCACCCCTCCACTTT.

The chain is built from TRBV6-1 and TRBJ1-1; D call uncertain. Germline CDR1 is MNHNS and CDR2 is SASEGT. The ends were cut back, 8 bases at V and 0 bases at J, with 10 bases in the middle. CDR3 length equals 13 residues. CDR3 coding DNA: TGTGCCAGCGCGAACCTTTTGAACACTGAAGCTTTCTTT. Its translation: CASANLLNTEAFF.

The chain uses TRBV6-6 and TRBJ1-6, with D perhaps matching TRBD1 (5 bases). Germline V lookup: CDR1 MNHNY, CDR2 SVGAGI (reference sequence). Deletions cut 7 bases from V and 1 base from J, with 8 bases between. The CDR3 spans 14 residues. The chain's CDR3 is CASMGRSYNSPLHF. For the CDR3, the DNA is TGTGCCAGCATGGGGCGATCCTATAATTCACCCCTCCACTTT.

This chain links TRBV28 with TRBJ1-5; D remains unclear. Germline CDR1 reads MDHEN; CDR2 reads SYDVKM. The CDR3 totals 12 residues. Between the trimmed V and J ends, which lost 2 bases and 5 bases, there was a span of 4 bases. Here the CDR3 DNA reads TGTGCCAGCAGTTTAGAAGATCAGCCCCAGCATTTT. Protein: CASSLEDQPQHF. Combining the CDR3 with reference TRBV28 and TRBJ1-5 gives the whole variable domain DVKVTQSSRYLVKRTGEKVFLECVQDMDHENMFWYRQDPGLGLRLIYFSYDVKMKEKGDIPEGYSVSREKKERFSLILESASTNQTSMYLCASSLEDQPQHFGDGTRLSIL.

The gene calls are TRBV4-2 and TRBJ2-3; D is perhaps TRBD2 (6 bases). V was cut by 4 bases and J by 3 bases, with 11 bases left in between. Germline lookup yields CDR1 LGHNA and CDR2 YNFKEQ. The CDR3 runs 14 residues. The CDR3 nucleotides read TGTGCCAGCAGCCCGACTAGTGCGACAGATACGCAGTATTTT. Protein product: CASSPTSATDTQYF.

The chain employs TRBV7-9 and TRBJ1-4, with unresolved D. V shed 2 bases and J shed 0 bases, with 4 bases lying between them. This CDR3 spans 14 amino acids. CDR1 and CDR2 (germline): SEHNR, FQNEAQ (reference sequence). CDR3: CASSLQTTNEKLFF. The CDR3 nucleotides read TGTGCCAGCAGCTTACAGACAACTAATGAAAAACTGTTTTTT.

The chain uses TRBV29-1 and TRBJ2-3; 9 bases are shared with TRBD1. Germline-derived CDR1 and CDR2 are SQVTM and ANQGSEA. This CDR3 region has 15 residues. V shed 3 bases, J shed 6 bases, and the junction held 10 bases outside the gene matches. The CDR3 coding sequence is TGCAGCGTTGATGGCCGGGACAGGGTGCGGGATACGCAGTATTTT. Translating gives CSVDGRDRVRDTQYF.

J is TRBJ2-7 and V is TRBV4-2, with D maybe TRBD1 (5 bases). Trimming pared 0 bases from V and 2 bases from J, leaving 14 bases between. Germline lookup yields CDR1 LGHNA and CDR2 YNFKEQ. CDR3 length: 16 amino acids. The DNA of the CDR3 is TGTGCCAGCAGCCAAGATCCGGACACTCCCCCCTACGAGCAGTACTTC. This gives the protein CASSQDPDTPPYEQYF.

The chain carries TRBV7-2 and TRBJ1-4; D unresolved. CDR1 and CDR2 from the germline V gene are SGHTA and FQGNSA. CDR3 length: 16 residues. Trimming took off 0 bases at V and 8 bases at J, with 16 bases between the two ends. Here the CDR3 DNA reads TGTGCCAGCAGCTTAGCCTCAAGAGGGTTGAGCGAAAAACTGTTTTTT. This sequence encodes CASSLASRGLSEKLFF.

The chain recombines TRBV7-2 with TRBJ1-5; D possibly corresponds to TRBD1 (5 bases). This CDR3 contains 16 residues. V lost 2 bases and J lost 1, with 12 bases in between. Germline lookup yields CDR1 SGHTA and CDR2 FQGNSA. CDR3 sequence reads: CASSLQGPLSNQPQHF. The CDR3 region has the DNA TGTGCCAGCAGCTTACAGGGCCCCCTCAGCAATCAGCCCCAGCATTTT. Full variable domain (outside the CDR3, taken from reference TRBV7-2 and TRBJ1-5): GAGVSQSPSNKVTEKGKDVELRCDPISGHTALYWYRQSLGQGLEFLIYFQGNSAPDKSGLPSDRFSAERTGGSVSTLTIQRTQQEDSAVYLCASSLQGPLSNQPQHFGDGTRLSIL.

This chain joins TRBV4-3 and TRBJ2-5, with 12 bases fitting TRBD1. The CDR3 runs 16 residues. Trimming at V came to 4 bases and at J to 5 bases, leaving 8 bases not matched to a gene. Germline CDR1 LGHNA, CDR2 YSLEER. In DNA form, the CDR3 reads TGCGCCAGCAGCCGCGAAGGGACAGGGGGCGGTGAGACCCAGTACTTC. Translating gives CASSREGTGGGETQYF.

The CDR3 region has the DNA TGTGCCAGTGGGAGGAGCTCCTACAATGAGCAGTTCTTC. Protein: CASGRSSYNEQFF. V is TRBV2 and J is TRBJ2-1, with D perhaps TRBD2 (6 bases). Germline V gene data show CDR1 as SNHLY and CDR2 as FYNNEI. Trimming stripped 9 bases from V and 0 bases from J, with 9 bases between. The CDR3 totals 13 residues.

The CDR3 loop reads CASSLDPGQGRYEQYF. DNA for the CDR3: TGTGCCAGCAGCTTAGATCCGGGACAGGGACGCTACGAGCAGTACTTC. V usage is TRBV11-1 and J usage is TRBJ2-7; the match to TRBD1 covers 9 bases. V was clipped by 1 base and J by 3 bases; unmatched bases: 7. This CDR3 has 16 amino acids. Germline V gene lookup returns CDR1 SGHAT and CDR2 FQDESV (reference sequence).

This clone has more than one count but fewer than ten. The chain links TRBV28 to TRBJ1-4; 8 nucleotides line up with TRBD1. V trimming: 6 bases; J trimming: 8 bases; junction bases outside the gene matches: 11. Germline-derived CDR1 and CDR2 are MDHEN and SYDVKM. The CDR3 is 15 residues long. CDR3 loop: CASSAEGTGSEKLFF. The CDR3 bases are TGTGCCAGCAGCGCGGAGGGGACAGGATCCGAAAAACTGTTTTTT.

The genes are TRBV7-6 and TRBJ2-5; 9 bases map to TRBD2. Germline V gene lookup returns CDR1 SGHVS and CDR2 FNYEAQ. The CDR3 runs 17 residues. After removal of 1 base from V and 4 bases from J, the junction contained 10 bases not matched to a gene. CDR3 DNA: TGTGCCAGCAGCTTAGTGTGGGCGGGGGGGCTCCGAGAGACCCAGTACTTC. Its translation is CASSLVWAGGLRETQYF.